This TCR beta chain was recovered during a study of blood T cell repertoires in COVID-19. Whole-study context: The analysed material was cDNA or gDNA that came from T cells, B-cell-depleted T cells, or PBMCs.

The V gene end was trimmed by 5 bases and the J gene end by 5 bases; junction bases not matched to a gene: 8. This CDR3 region has 15 residues. Germline CDR1 SGHAT, CDR2 FQNNGV. Two consecutive negative NP/OP PCR tests, clearance, or resolved symptoms defined Cohort 3 recovery. Original analysis: Using reference gene primer amplification, nucleated cell counts were estimated. This table comes from immunoSEQ multiplex PCR, and its TCRdb copy is limited to in-frame clones, with some not included. V and J calls and clone size are as listed in that table; D and trimming were resolved from the DNA. This sample has a few hundred thousand clones, with about 89% found just once.

The source of this sequence is a woman in her thirties or forties who had recovered from COVID-19. The rearrangement uses TRBV11-2 and TRBJ2-3, with TRBD1 matching 9 bases. Sequenced sample: PBMCs or T cells enriched from blood (not recorded which). CDR3 DNA sequence: TGTGCCAGCAGCCCCCGACAGGGGGTTGGAGATACGCAGTATTTT. This codes for CASSPRQGVGDTQYF.